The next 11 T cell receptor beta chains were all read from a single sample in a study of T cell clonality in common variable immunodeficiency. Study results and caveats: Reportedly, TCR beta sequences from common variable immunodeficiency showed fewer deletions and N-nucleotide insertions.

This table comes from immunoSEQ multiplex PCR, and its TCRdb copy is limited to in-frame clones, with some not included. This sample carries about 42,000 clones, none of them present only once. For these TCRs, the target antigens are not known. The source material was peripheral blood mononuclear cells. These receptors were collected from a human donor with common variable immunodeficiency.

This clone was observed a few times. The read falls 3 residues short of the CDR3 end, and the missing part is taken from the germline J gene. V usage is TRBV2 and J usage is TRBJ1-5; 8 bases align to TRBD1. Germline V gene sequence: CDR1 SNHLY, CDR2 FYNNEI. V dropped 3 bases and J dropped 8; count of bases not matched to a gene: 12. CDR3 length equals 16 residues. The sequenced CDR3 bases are TGTGCCAGCAGTGACCTCCGACCCGGGACAGGAGAGCCC. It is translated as CASSDLRPGTGEP. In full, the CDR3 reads CASSDLRPGTGEPQHF.

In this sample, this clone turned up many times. The CDR3 DNA, read in part, is TGCAGCGTTGAAGTAGGGCGGGGGGAGACC. Translation gives CSVEVGRGET. The full-length CDR3 reads as CSVEVGRGETQYF. The gene calls are TRBV29-1 and TRBJ2-5; 7 bases fit TRBD2. The read gets to within 3 residues of the CDR3 end, and the germline J gene fills in the rest. After removal of 1 base from V and 5 bases from J, the junction contained 4 bases not matched to a gene. The CDR3 contains 13 residues. In germline, CDR1 is SQVTM, CDR2 ANQGSEA.

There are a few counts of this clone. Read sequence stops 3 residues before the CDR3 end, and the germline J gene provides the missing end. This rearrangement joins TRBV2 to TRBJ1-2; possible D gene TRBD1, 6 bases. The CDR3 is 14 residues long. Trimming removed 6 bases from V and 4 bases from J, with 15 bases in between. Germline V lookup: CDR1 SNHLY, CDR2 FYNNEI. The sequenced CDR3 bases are TGTGCCAGCAGCGTTCTGTCAGGGGTCTATGGC. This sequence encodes CASSVLSGVYG. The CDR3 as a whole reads CASSVLSGVYGYTF.

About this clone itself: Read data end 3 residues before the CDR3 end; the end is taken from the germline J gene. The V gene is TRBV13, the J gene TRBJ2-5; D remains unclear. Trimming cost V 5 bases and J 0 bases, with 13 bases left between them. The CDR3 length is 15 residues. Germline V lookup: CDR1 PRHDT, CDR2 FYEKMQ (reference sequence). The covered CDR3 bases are TGTGCCAGCAGCAGAAAGGGTAGATACCAAGAGACC. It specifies CASSRKGRYQET. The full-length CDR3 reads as CASSRKGRYQETQYF.

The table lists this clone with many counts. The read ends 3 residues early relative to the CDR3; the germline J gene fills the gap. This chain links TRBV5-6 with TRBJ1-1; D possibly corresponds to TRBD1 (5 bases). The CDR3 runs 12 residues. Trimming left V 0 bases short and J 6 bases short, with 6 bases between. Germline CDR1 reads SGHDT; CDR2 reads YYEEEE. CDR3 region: CASSLETAEAFF. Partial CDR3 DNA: TGTGCCAGCAGCTTGGAGACAGCTGAA.

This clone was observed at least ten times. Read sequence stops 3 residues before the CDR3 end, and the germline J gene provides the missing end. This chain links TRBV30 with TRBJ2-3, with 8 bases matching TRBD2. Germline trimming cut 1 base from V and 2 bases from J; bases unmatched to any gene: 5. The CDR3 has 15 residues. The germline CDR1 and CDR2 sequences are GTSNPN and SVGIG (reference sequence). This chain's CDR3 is CAWSESGGDTDTQYF. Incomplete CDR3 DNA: TGTGCCTGGAGTGAATCGGGGGGGGACACAGATACG.

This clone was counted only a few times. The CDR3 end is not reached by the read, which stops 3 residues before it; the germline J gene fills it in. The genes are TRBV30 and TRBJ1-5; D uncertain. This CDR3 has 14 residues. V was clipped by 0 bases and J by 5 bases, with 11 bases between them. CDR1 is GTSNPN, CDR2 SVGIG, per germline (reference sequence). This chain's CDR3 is CAWSVRADYQPQHF. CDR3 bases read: TGTGCCTGGAGTGTACGGGCGGACTATCAGCCC.

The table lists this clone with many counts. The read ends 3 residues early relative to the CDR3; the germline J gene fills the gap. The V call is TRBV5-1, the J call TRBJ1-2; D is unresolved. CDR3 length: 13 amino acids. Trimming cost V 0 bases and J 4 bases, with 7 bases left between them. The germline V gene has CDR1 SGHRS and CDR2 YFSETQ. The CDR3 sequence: CASSLETVYGYTF. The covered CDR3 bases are TGCGCCAGCAGCTTGGAAACGGTCTATGGC.

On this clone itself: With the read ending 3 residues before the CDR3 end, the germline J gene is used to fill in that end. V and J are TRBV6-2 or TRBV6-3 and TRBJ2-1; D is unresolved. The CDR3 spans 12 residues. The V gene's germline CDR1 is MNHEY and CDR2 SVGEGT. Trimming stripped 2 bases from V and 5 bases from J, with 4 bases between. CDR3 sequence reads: CASSYEDNEQFF. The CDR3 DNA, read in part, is TGTGCCAGCAGTTACGAGGACAATGAG.

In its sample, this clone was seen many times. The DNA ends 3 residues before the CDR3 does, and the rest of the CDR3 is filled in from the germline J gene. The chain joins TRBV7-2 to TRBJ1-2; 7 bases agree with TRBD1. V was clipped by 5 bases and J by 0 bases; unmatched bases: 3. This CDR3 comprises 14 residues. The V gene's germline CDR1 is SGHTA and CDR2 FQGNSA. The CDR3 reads CASSRDRANYGYTF. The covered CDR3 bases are TGTGCCAGCAGCAGAGACAGGGCTAACTATGGC.

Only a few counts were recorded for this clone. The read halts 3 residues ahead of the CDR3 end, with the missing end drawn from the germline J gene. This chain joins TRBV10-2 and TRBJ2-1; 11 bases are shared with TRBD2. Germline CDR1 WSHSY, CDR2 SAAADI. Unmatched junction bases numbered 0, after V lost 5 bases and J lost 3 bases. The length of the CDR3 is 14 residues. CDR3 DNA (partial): TGCGCCAGCAGTACTAGCGGGAGCTACAATGAG. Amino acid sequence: CASSTSGSYNE. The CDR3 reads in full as CASSTSGSYNEQFF.